Detailed here is one TCR beta chain. These data originate in a study of shared T cell receptors in the human thymus. Libraries were prepared by immunoSEQ multiplex PCR; TCRdb keeps only in-frame clonotypes and omits some of them. The table includes about 380,000 clones, around 95% detected once. Germline values: CDR1 WNHNN, CDR2 SYGVQD (reference sequence). CDR3 length: 14 residues. Trimming removed 4 bases at V and 2 bases at J, with 10 bases between. Sequencing input: thymocytes. V and J are TRBV10-1 and TRBJ2-3; unclear D gene. The TCR comes from a human donor. For the CDR3, the DNA is TGCGCCAGCAGTGGTGGGCCTAACACAGATACGCAGTATTTT. Translated: CASSGGPNTDTQYF.